A single sample gave rise to the 29 T cell receptor beta chains below, sequenced in a study of control samples from healthy donors and cancer patients. Here immunoSEQ multiplex PCR was the method, and the copy in TCRdb shows in-frame clones only, minus some. Of roughly 100,000 clones listed, 80% to 90% are singletons. The sequencing input was blood. These receptor sequences come from a woman between 50 and 59 years old in good health.

The table lists this clone with a count of one. The CDR3 DNA follows: TGCGCCAGCAGCTTGAGGTCGGAGGGGAGCACCGGGGAGCTGTTTTTT. Translation: CASSLRSEGSTGELFF. The genes are TRBV5-1 and TRBJ2-2; the D gene is possibly TRBD2 (6 bases). The CDR3 contains 16 residues. In germline, CDR1 is SGHRS, CDR2 YFSETQ. V lost 1 base and J lost 4, with 14 bases in between.

The rearrangement joins TRBV28 to TRBJ2-2; 11 bases align to TRBD2. The CDR3 runs to 14 residues. CDR1 and CDR2 (germline): MDHEN, SYDVKM. V gave up 6 bases and J gave up 5 bases; unmatched junction bases: 2. Here the CDR3 reads CASRTSGTTGELFF. For the CDR3, the DNA is TGTGCCAGCAGGACTAGCGGGACGACCGGGGAGCTGTTTTTT.

This clone was recorded a few times. This chain links TRBV15 with TRBJ1-2; D is uncertain. The CDR3 is 15 residues long. Germline lookup yields CDR1 LNHNV and CDR2 YYDKDF (reference sequence). Trimming cost V 0 bases and J 6 bases, with 14 bases left between them. CDR3 nucleotide sequence: TGTGCCACCAGCAGAGACCGGGAGCCCCTCGATGGCTACACCTTC. Protein product: CATSRDREPLDGYTF.

The V and J genes are TRBV5-4 and TRBJ1-4, with D perhaps matching TRBD1 (5 bases). The germline V and J ends were trimmed by 3 bases and 6 bases, with 12 bases remaining between them. Germline V gives CDR1 SGHNT, CDR2 YYREEE (reference sequence). The CDR3 runs 14 residues. CDR3 residues: CASSSDLGDEKLFF. The CDR3 bases are TGTGCCAGCAGCTCGGACCTGGGGGATGAAAAACTGTTTTTT.

The V call is TRBV27, the J call TRBJ2-2, with TRBD2 as a possible D gene (5 bases). The V and J ends lost 8 bases and 5 bases respectively, with 12 bases between them. The germline gives CDR1 MNHEY, CDR2 SMNVEV (reference sequence). This CDR3 has 13 residues. The DNA for the CDR3 is TGTGCCAGCTTCGGGGAGTGGACCGGGGAGCTGTTTTTT. This gives the protein CASFGEWTGELFF.

This clone was counted between two and nine times. This chain uses TRBV7-2 with TRBJ1-5; 10 bases fit TRBD1. The germline V gene encodes CDR1 SGHTA and CDR2 FQGNSA. The CDR3 is made up of 15 amino acids. J was trimmed by 3 bases and V by 5 bases; bases with no gene match: 4. The CDR3 reads CASSGQGGNNQPQHF. The CDR3 nucleotides read TGTGCCAGCAGCGGACAGGGGGGAAACAATCAGCCCCAGCATTTT.

The chain joins TRBV7-3 to TRBJ1-1; D uncertain. CDR1 and CDR2 (germline): SGHTA, FQGTGA. Trimming removed 1 base from V and 2 bases from J, with 11 bases in between. The CDR3 covers 15 residues. The CDR3 reads CASSLISVPNTEAFF. The CDR3 coding sequence is TGTGCCAGCAGCTTAATATCTGTACCCAACACTGAAGCTTTCTTT.

The chain joins TRBV5-1 to TRBJ1-4; TRBD1 is a possible D gene (6 bases). Trimming removed 6 bases at V and 7 bases at J, with 19 bases between. The length of the CDR3 is 15 residues. The V gene's germline CDR1 is SGHRS and CDR2 YFSETQ. CDR3 DNA sequence: TGCGCCAGCACGCATAAGTGGGAAGGGGGTGAAAAACTGTTTTTT. This gives the protein CASTHKWEGGEKLFF. The full variable domain, its missing parts supplied by reference TRBV5-1 and TRBJ1-4, is KAGVTQTPRYLIKTRGQQVTLSCSPISGHRSVSWYQQTPGQGLQFLFEYFSETQRNKGNFPGRFSGRQFSNSRSEMNVSTLELGDSALYLCASTHKWEGGEKLFFGSGTQLSVL.

The chain carries TRBV7-9 and TRBJ1-4; the D gene is possibly TRBD1 (6 bases). Between the trimmed V and J ends, which lost 5 bases and 8 bases, there was a span of 15 bases. Germline values: CDR1 SEHNR, CDR2 FQNEAQ (reference sequence). The CDR3 runs to 14 residues. This CDR3 reads CASSVTGNSEKLFF. CDR3 sequence (DNA): TGTGCCAGCAGCGTCACAGGGAATAGCGAAAAACTGTTTTTT.

This chain uses TRBV14 with TRBJ2-3; D is undetermined. This CDR3 contains 16 residues. Germline CDR1 is SGHDN and CDR2 is FVKESK. The germline V and J ends were trimmed by 4 bases and 1 base, with 15 bases remaining between them. The CDR3 spells CASSLRLPKGTDTQYF. DNA for the CDR3: TGTGCCAGCAGCCTTCGTCTGCCTAAAGGCACAGATACGCAGTATTTT.

The CDR3: CATSETTGGREFF. CDR3 in DNA: TGTGCCACCAGTGAAACTACAGGGGGCCGGGAGTTCTTC. The chain uses TRBV24-1 and TRBJ2-1; 9 positions match TRBD1. This CDR3 has 13 amino acids. Germline assignment: CDR1 KGHDR and CDR2 SFDVKD. V lost 4 bases, J lost 14 bases, and 8 bases stayed unmatched.

The chain joins TRBV5-1 to TRBJ2-1; TRBD2 matches at 8 bases. Germline CDR1 is SGHRS and CDR2 is YFSETQ. V lost 1 base to trimming and J lost 7 bases; unmatched junction nucleotides: 10. The CDR3 totals 16 residues. CDR3 nucleotide sequence: TGCGCCAGCAGCTTGTCGACGGGGGGACTAGGGAATGAGCAGTTCTTC. It yields the protein CASSLSTGGLGNEQFF.

The J gene is TRBJ2-3, the V gene TRBV7-3; 9 bases match TRBD2. Germline V gene lookup returns CDR1 SGHTA and CDR2 FQGTGA. V lost 6 bases, J lost 3 bases, and 4 bases stayed unmatched. This CDR3 is 14 amino acids long. CDR3 DNA: TGTGCCAGCAGAGCTAGCGGGATTACAGATACGCAGTATTTT. Translation gives CASRASGITDTQYF.

The V and J genes are TRBV11-2 and TRBJ1-1; no firm D call. From germline, CDR1 is SGHAT and CDR2 FQNNGV. The ends were cut back, 3 bases at V and 1 base at J, with 9 bases in the middle. CDR3 length: 14 residues. CDR3 bases: TGTGCCAGCAGCTTGGGTAGCCCGAACACTGAAGCTTTCTTT. As protein: CASSLGSPNTEAFF.

The CDR3 sequence: CASSLSGANTGELFF. The CDR3 DNA sequence: TGTGCCAGCAGCTTAAGCGGGGCGAACACCGGGGAGCTGTTTTTT. The genes are TRBV11-1 and TRBJ2-2; 7 positions agree with TRBD2. Losses at the gene ends were 2 bases for V and 0 bases for J; bases not matched to a gene: 0. Germline values: CDR1 SGHAT, CDR2 FQDESV (reference sequence). This CDR3 spans 15 amino acids.

This clone has just a few counts. The DNA for the CDR3 is TGTGCCAGCAGTTTGGATGGACAATTGAACACTGAAGCTTTCTTT. Residues: CASSLDGQLNTEAFF. The rearrangement links TRBV27 to TRBJ1-1, with a tentative D call TRBD1 (5 bases). Germline V gene lookup returns CDR1 MNHEY and CDR2 SMNVEV (reference sequence). V lost 3 bases and J lost 0, with 11 bases in between. CDR3 length: 15 amino acids.

This rearrangement joins TRBV5-1 to TRBJ2-5, with D possibly TRBD1 on 6 matching bases. The CDR3 is 17 amino acids. CDR1 is SGHRS and CDR2 is YFSETQ in the germline V gene. Trimming removed 1 base from V and 4 bases from J, with 20 bases in between. The CDR3 is CASSLNSLTGQGETQYF. The CDR3 nucleotides read TGCGCCAGCAGCTTGAATTCCTTAACAGGGCAGGGAGAGACCCAGTACTTC.

The J gene is TRBJ2-1, the V gene TRBV7-3, with D maybe TRBD2 (6 bases). There are 16 residues in the CDR3. V was trimmed by 5 bases and J by 4 bases, leaving 18 bases between them. CDR1 SGHTA and CDR2 FQGTGA come from the germline V gene. The CDR3 loop is CASSLRPRAGYNEQFF. DNA of the CDR3: TGTGCCAGCAGCCTCCGGCCGAGGGCGGGGTACAATGAGCAGTTCTTC.

This clone has a handful of counts. J is TRBJ2-6 and V is TRBV6-1; D uncertain. Germline-derived CDR1 and CDR2 are MNHNS and SASEGT. The CDR3 contains 16 residues. The V gene lost 0 bases and the J gene lost 4 bases, with 10 bases spanning the gap. The CDR3 loop is CASSEAPGQGANVLTF. Written as DNA, the CDR3 is TGTGCCAGCAGTGAAGCCCCTGGGCAAGGGGCCAACGTCCTGACTTTC.

The chain combines TRBV30 with TRBJ1-2; D gene uncertain. CDR3 length: 12 amino acids. Germline V CDR1 and CDR2: GTSNPN, SVGIG (reference sequence). V lost 2 bases and J lost 4, with 8 bases in between. CDR3 in amino acids: CAWSIRFYGYTF. In DNA form, the CDR3 reads TGTGCCTGGAGTATCAGGTTCTATGGCTACACCTTC.

Of note for this clone: This sample includes further DNA sequences coding for the same CDR3. The rearrangement joins TRBV6-2 or TRBV6-3 to TRBJ1-1; a weak D match, TRBD1 (6 bases). This CDR3 comprises 11 residues. Trimming took 6 bases from V and 5 from J, leaving 7 bases between them. CDR1 and CDR2 (germline): MNHEY, SVGEGT. In DNA, the CDR3 is TGTGCCAGCAGCCAGGGGACTGAAGCTTTCTTT. Translated: CASSQGTEAFF.

This chain joins TRBV20-1 and TRBJ2-2, with D perhaps matching TRBD2 (6 bases). The V and J ends lost 3 bases and 7 bases respectively, with 18 bases between them. CDR3 length: 15 amino acids. The germline V gene has CDR1 DFQATT and CDR2 SNEGSKA (reference sequence). The CDR3 DNA follows: TGCAGTGCTAGTACAAGTTGGGACTTCAACGGGGAGCTGTTTTTT. The encoded protein is CSASTSWDFNGELFF.

The rearrangement links TRBV5-1 to TRBJ1-1; perhaps TRBD1 as D (5 bases). V dropped 3 bases and J dropped 2 bases, with 11 bases sitting between them. Germline CDR1 and CDR2: SGHRS and YFSETQ. This CDR3 is 14 amino acids long. CDR3 sequence reads: CASSWDGVNTEAFF. The CDR3, as DNA: TGCGCCAGCAGCTGGGACGGGGTCAACACTGAAGCTTTCTTT.

CDR3: CASKGQYNSPLHF. The CDR3 bases are TGTGCCAGCAAGGGACAGTATAATTCACCCCTCCACTTT. V gene TRBV27 combines with J gene TRBJ1-6; 7 bases match TRBD1. The trim removed 7 bases at V and 4 bases at J, leaving 1 base unmatched. CDR3 size: 13 residues. Germline V gene lookup returns CDR1 MNHEY and CDR2 SMNVEV (reference sequence).

The chain employs TRBV4-3 and TRBJ1-3; D remains unclear. Germline CDR1 reads LGHNA; CDR2 reads YSLEER. CDR3 length: 13 amino acids. V was pared by 4 bases and J by 4 bases, with 8 bases between. CDR3 coding DNA: TGCGCCAGCAGCCTTATCGTAGGAAACACCATATATTTT. Protein sequence: CASSLIVGNTIYF.

This chain links TRBV28 with TRBJ1-2; 7 bases fit TRBD1. J was trimmed by 0 bases and V by 4 bases; bases with no gene match: 5. Germline-derived CDR1 and CDR2 are MDHEN and SYDVKM. This CDR3 region has 15 residues. The CDR3 sequence: CASSSGQPTNYGYTF. The CDR3 coding sequence is TGTGCCAGCAGTTCGGGACAGCCGACTAACTATGGCTACACCTTC.

V usage is TRBV4-3 and J usage is TRBJ2-7; TRBD2 aligns across 8 bases. Germline CDR1 LGHNA, CDR2 YSLEER. V was pared by 1 base and J by 2 bases, with 7 bases of the junction left unmatched. The CDR3 is made up of 16 amino acids. CDR3 sequence (DNA): TGCGCCAGCAGCCAAGGGGTAGCGGGGATTCCCTACGAGCAGTACTTC. It translates to CASSQGVAGIPYEQYF.

The genes are TRBV6-5 and TRBJ2-2; D could derive from TRBD1 or TRBD2 (5 bases each). Germline V gives CDR1 MNHEY, CDR2 SVGAGI. Trimming stripped 7 bases from V and 2 bases from J, with 14 bases between. The CDR3 length is 15 residues. CDR3: CASNRGSLNTGELFF. CDR3 DNA sequence: TGTGCCAGCAATCGGGGCAGCCTAAACACCGGGGAGCTGTTTTTT.

This chain joins TRBV20-1 and TRBJ1-1, with D possibly being TRBD1 (6 bases). This CDR3 contains 13 residues. Trimming removed 3 bases from V and 4 bases from J, with 12 bases in between. Germline V gene sequence: CDR1 DFQATT, CDR2 SNEGSKA (reference sequence). The CDR3 sequence: CSASPQGLTEAFF. As DNA, the CDR3 is TGCAGTGCTAGTCCACAGGGCCTCACTGAAGCTTTCTTT.